This T cell receptor (beta chain) was sequenced for a study of OX40 agonist ivuxolimab in advanced cancers. The wider study: Prior anti-PD-1, anti-PD-L1 or anti-CTLA-4 therapy was allowed; 40% to 50% had some.

Findings and caveats of the study: CD4+ T cells averaged fewer expanded clones than CD8+ T cells. Some of the nonresponding patients also showed low levels of normalized T-cell clonal expansion.

Notes on this clone: The antigen remains undetermined.

TCRdb's table, derived via immunoSEQ multiplex PCR, lists solely in-frame clones and lacks some. The table shows about 51,000 clones, with around 82% occurring only once. Germline CDR1 SGHVS, CDR2 FQNEAQ. The V end was cut by 5 bases, the J end by 6 bases, with 17 bases between. The length of the CDR3 is 15 residues. The sequence came from an adult with an advanced solid tumor such as melanoma, head and neck, liver or kidney cancer. The sequenced sample was CD4+ or CD8+ T cells sorted from blood, obtained in a trial of the OX40 agonist ivuxolimab. The chain couples TRBV7-8 to TRBJ2-1; D may be TRBD1 (5 bases). CDR3 sequence: CASSDKVVGANEQFF. The DNA for the CDR3 is TGTGCCAGCAGCGACAAGGTGGTTGGGGCCAATGAGCAGTTCTTC.